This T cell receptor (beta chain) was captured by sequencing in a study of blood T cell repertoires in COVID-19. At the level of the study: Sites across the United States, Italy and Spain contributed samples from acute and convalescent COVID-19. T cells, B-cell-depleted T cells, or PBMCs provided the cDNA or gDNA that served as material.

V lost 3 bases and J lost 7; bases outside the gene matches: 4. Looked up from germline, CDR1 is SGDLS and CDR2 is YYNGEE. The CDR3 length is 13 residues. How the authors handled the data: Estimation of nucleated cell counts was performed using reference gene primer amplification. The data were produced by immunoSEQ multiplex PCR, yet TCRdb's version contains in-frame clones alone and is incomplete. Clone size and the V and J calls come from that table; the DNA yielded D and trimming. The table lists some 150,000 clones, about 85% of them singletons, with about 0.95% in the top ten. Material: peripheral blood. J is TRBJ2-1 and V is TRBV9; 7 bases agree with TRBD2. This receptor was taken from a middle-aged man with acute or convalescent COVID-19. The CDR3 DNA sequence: TGTGCCAGCAGCGCGGCGGGGGAAAATGAGCAGTTCTTC. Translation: CASSAAGENEQFF.